This T cell receptor (beta chain) was identified in a study of blood T cells in healthy people across ages (dated by TCRdb to 2013 to 2016). Regarding the research as a whole: Template switching captured roughly one uniquely barcoded TCR beta cDNA molecule per two T cells in model experiments. Using the same blood draw, the study looked at two additional independent replicas of 1 million unique cDNA reads for two donors, one aged 18 to 29 and the other aged 80 or older. Age-related changes in TCR beta repertoire diversity were measured in the study by deep sequencing normalized with unique cDNA molecular identifiers. To avoid experimental bias, donors of different ages were distributed randomly across sequencing lanes. Donors were grouped into four age groups: young (average roughly 17 years), middle-aged (roughly 37), aged (around 66) and long-lived (just over 80).

The approximately 40 donors, aged about 6 to 90 years, were systemically healthy Caucasian individuals from Russia. Each donor gave 8 to 10 milliliters of peripheral blood, collected into EDTA-treated Vacutainer tubes. PBMCs were isolated by Ficoll-Paque density-gradient centrifugation, with at least 6.5 million obtained per sample. Total RNA was extracted from PBMCs with Trizol reagent, with at least 6 micrograms obtained per sample. For every donor, flow cytometry on a PBMC aliquot measured the percentage of naive CD45RAhigh/CD27high T cells. A remark on this clonotype: This receptor's antigen is unknown. No qualities accompany the bases; no much larger clone lies one base away.

The library was produced with 5' RACE. The data were produced on an Illumina HiSeq 2500. A second about 6 to 11 cycle PCR used a sample-barcoded 5' primer and a J-beta primer mix. Each TCR beta cDNA molecule received a unique molecular identifier from a template-switch 5' adaptor carrying 12 random nucleotides. At least 3 million CDR3-containing paired-end reads were obtained from each sample. All of the RNA was converted into first-strand cDNA using the Mint cDNA synthesis kit, with a TRBC-specific oligonucleotide serving as the primer. Following uracil-DNA glycosylase treatment, all cDNA underwent a first 18-cycle PCR with the universal primers M1SS and BC2_uni_R. Concerning the study's data processing: Each sample was normalized by randomly selecting 1 million high-quality reads, each carrying a distinct molecular identifier. Reads sharing molecular identifiers were discarded rather than binned into consensus sequences. MiTCR, set to a Q25 quality threshold and the strictest error-elimination algorithm, was used for CDR3 identification, clonotype clustering and error correction. Lower-bound total TCR beta diversity was estimated with a nonparametric unseen species model using Euler transformation. In-frame beta chains were kept once TCRdb had trimmed the public reads at Q25 with fastp and called clones with MiXCR. Entries that share a CDR3 protein sequence are merged under the most common genes and DNA. The V and J calls here are based on TCRdb, not the publication. The sample table holds 700,000 to 850,000 distinct CDR3 sequences, of which approximately 55% were seen once. The ten top clones hold approximately 41% of the sample.

Reading from cysteine to phenylalanine, the CDR3 counts 13 amino acids. Just CDR3 DNA is preserved here, 39 bases in frame from base 1. Trimming removed 6 bases from V and 11 bases from J; the gene matches leave 10 bases unexplained. Taken from the germline V gene (reference sequence), the CDR1 and CDR2 loops are SEHNR and FQNEAQ. Summary of the overall study and its limitations: Because profiling used bulk unsorted PBMCs, naive and antigen-experienced compartments could not be compared conclusively. Donor CMV infection status was unknown, potentially confounding age-related changes in expanded clonotypes. Observed TCR beta diversity correlated strongly with the percentage of naive T cells measured by flow cytometry. The long-lived group showed more naive CD4+ T cells, fewer expanded clones and increased TCR diversity than the aged group, suggesting age selection. As age increased, observed TCR beta diversity per million T cells dropped in a roughly linear way, and a significant reduction was already evident by age 40. Total diversity estimates from one million sequenced T cells were considered lower bounds and underestimates.

The sample taken for sequencing was blood. The sequence was obtained from a man at least 80 years old in good health. Here the chain combines TRBV7-9 and TRBJ2-5; 9 middle bases align to TRBD2. The DNA sequence is given as TGTGCCAGCAGTAAAGGCGGGGGGGATGAGCAGTACTTC. Protein translation: CASSKGGGDEQYF.